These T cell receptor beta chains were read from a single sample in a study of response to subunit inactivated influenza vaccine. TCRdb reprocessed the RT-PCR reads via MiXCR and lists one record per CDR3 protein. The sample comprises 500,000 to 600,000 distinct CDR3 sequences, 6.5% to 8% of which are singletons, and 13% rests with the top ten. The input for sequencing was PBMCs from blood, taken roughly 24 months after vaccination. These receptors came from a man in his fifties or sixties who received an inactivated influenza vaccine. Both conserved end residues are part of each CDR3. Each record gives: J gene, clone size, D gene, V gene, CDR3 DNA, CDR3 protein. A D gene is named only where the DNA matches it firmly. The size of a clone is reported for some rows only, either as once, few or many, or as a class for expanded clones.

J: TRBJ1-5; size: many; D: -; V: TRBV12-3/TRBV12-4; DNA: TGTGCCAGCAGCTGGGGGCGGAATAACAATCAGCCCCAGCATTTT; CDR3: CASSWGRNNNQPQHF
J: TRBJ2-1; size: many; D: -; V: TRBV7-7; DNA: TGTGCTAGCAGCCCGGGGACGGGACGAACGAATGAGCAGTTCTTC; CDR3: CASSPGTGRTNEQFF
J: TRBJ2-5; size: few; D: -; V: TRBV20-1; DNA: TGCAGTGCTAGTGCGGGATTCCAAGAGACCCAGTACTTC; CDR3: CSASAGFQETQYF
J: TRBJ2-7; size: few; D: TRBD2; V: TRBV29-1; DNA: TGCAGCGTCGGGACTAGCGGGAGGGCCGGCGAGCAGTACTTC; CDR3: CSVGTSGRAGEQYF
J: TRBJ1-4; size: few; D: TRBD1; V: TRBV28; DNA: TGTGCCAGCAGTTCGCCGGGACAGGGAATCTCTATAAATGAAAAACTGTTTTTT; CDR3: CASSSPGQGISINEKLFF
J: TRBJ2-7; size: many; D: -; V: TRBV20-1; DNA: TGCAGTGCTAGAGAGCCGGGAGTGAGTTACGAGCAGTACTTC; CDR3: CSAREPGVSYEQYF
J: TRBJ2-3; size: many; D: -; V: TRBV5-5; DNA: -; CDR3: CASSTSALHTDTQYF
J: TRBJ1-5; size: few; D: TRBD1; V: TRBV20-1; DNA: TGCAGTGCTCAGGACAGGGTACAGAGAAGCAATCAGCCCCAGCATTTT; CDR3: CSAQDRVQRSNQPQHF
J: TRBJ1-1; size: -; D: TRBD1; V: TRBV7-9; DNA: TGTGCCAGCAGCCCCGGGACAGGGGGCCGTAAGACTGAAGCTTTCTTT; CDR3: CASSPGTGGRKTEAFF
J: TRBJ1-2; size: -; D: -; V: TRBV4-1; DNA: TGCGCCAGCAGCCAAGATAATACGGCAGGGCTGGATGGCTACACCTTC; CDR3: CASSQDNTAGLDGYTF
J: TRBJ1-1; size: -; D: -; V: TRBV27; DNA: TGTGCCAGCAGTTTCAAGATCTTTGAAGCTTTCTTT; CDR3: CASSFKIFEAFF
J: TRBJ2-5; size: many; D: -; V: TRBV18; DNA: TGTGCCAGCTCAGGATTAGAGGCTTGGACGTGGGAGACCCAGTACTTC; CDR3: CASSGLEAWTWETQYF
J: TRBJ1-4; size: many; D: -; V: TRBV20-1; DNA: TGCAGTGCTAGAGATCAGGGGAGTTCGGATGAAAAACTGTTTTTT; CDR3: CSARDQGSSDEKLFF
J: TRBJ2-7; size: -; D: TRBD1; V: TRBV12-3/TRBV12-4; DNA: TGTGCCAGCTCCGGCCGACAGGGTGGGGAGCAGTACTTC; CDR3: CASSGRQGGEQYF
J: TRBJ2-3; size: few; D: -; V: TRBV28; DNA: TGTGCCAGCAGTCTTGCTAGATATACGCAGTATTTT; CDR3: CASSLARYTQYF
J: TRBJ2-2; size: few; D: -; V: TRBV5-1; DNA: TGCGCCAGCAGCTCCGGGGTATTGCGCGGGGCGAACACCGGGGAGCTGTTTTTT; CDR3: CASSSGVLRGANTGELFF
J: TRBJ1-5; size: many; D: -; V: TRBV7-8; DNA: TGTGCCAGCAGCTTAAGCGGTTTTGGGGGCAATCAGCCCCAGCATTTT; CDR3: CASSLSGFGGNQPQHF
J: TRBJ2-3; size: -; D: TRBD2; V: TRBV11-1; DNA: TGTGCCAGCAGCTCACCCACGACAACCGGGACTAGCGCATCAGATACGCAGTATTTT; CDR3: CASSSPTTTGTSASDTQYF
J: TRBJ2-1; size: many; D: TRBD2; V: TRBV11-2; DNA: TGTGCCAGCAGCTTAGTAAGCCTAGCGGGAGGGACGCTTAACAATGAGCAGTTCTTC; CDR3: CASSLVSLAGGTLNNEQFF